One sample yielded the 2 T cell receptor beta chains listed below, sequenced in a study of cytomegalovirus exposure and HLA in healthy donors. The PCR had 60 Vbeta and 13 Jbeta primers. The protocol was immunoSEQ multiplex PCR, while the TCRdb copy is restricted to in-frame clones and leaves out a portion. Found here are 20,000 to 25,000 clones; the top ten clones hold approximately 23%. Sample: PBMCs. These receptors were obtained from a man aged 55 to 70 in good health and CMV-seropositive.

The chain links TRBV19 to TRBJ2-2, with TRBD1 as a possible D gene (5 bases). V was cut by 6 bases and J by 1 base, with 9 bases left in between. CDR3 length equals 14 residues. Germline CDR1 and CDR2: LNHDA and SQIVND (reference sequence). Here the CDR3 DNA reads TGTGCCAGTAGCTTCGACAGGAACACCGGGGAGCTGTTTTTT. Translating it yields CASSFDRNTGELFF.

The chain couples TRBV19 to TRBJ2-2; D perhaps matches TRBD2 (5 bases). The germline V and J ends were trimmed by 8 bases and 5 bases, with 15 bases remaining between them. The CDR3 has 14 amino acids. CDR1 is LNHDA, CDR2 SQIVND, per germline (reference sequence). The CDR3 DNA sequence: TGTGCCAGTGACTCTAGAGGAGGAACCGGGGAGCTGTTTTTT. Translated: CASDSRGGTGELFF.